Listed below are T cell receptor beta chains from one sample, sequenced in a study of cytomegalovirus exposure and HLA in healthy donors. Generated by immunoSEQ multiplex PCR, the TCRdb table keeps only in-frame clones and is missing some. The table lists about 94,000 clones, 81% of them singletons. The sample was PBMCs. These receptors were obtained from a human donor in good health. CDR3s include the opening cysteine and the closing phenylalanine or tryptophan. The D gene is left open where the match is weak.

d_gene,v_gene,j_gene,len,CDR3aa
.,TRBV6-6,TRBJ2-7,14,CASRIGFTRDEQYF
TRBD1,TRBV5-8,TRBJ2-7,16,CASSRSTGTANYEQYF
TRBD2,TRBV7-2,TRBJ2-3,19,CASSVLSGSPMGNTDTQYF
TRBD2,TRBV6-1,TRBJ2-7,15,CASTPMTSGAYEQYF
TRBD2,TRBV29-1,TRBJ2-2,11,CSVGGSGELFF
.,TRBV6-5,TRBJ1-2,14,CASSYGEVDYGYTF
.,TRBV6-1,TRBJ1-1,13,CASSQKGDTEAFF
TRBD1,TRBV7-2,TRBJ2-7,15,CASSFMVTGDYEQYF
.,TRBV29-1,TRBJ2-5,11,CSGRDPETQYF
TRBD2,TRBV27,TRBJ2-3,14,CASTPWGGTDTQYF
.,TRBV19,TRBJ2-1,14,CASSISVGRGEQFF
.,TRBV6-1,TRBJ1-5,16,CASSELGRGFGQPQHF
TRBD1,TRBV5-8,TRBJ1-4,15,CASSGRQGLNEKLFF
.,TRBV7-9,TRBJ1-2,16,CASSQVASFAGYGYTF
.,TRBV25-1,TRBJ1-2,16,CASSEHSAGANYGYTF
TRBD2,TRBV27,TRBJ2-5,16,CASSLSWGGIQETQYF
TRBD2,TRBV18,TRBJ2-5,15,CASSPGTSGQETQYF
TRBD2,TRBV5-1,TRBJ2-1,18,CASSLVLAGGSSYNEQFF
.,TRBV5-5,TRBJ2-2,15,CASSLLQANTGELFF
.,TRBV5-6,TRBJ1-2,14,CASSFPRTNYGYTF
TRBD2,TRBV27,TRBJ2-1,13,CASRRASGNEQFF
.,TRBV11-2,TRBJ2-1,12,CASSWLGGHQFF
TRBD2,TRBV7-3,TRBJ2-6,15,CASSRGGSGANVLTF
TRBD1,TRBV27,TRBJ2-3,14,CATWDRGRPDTQYF
TRBD2,TRBV11-3,TRBJ2-1,16,CASSPFSGSRANEQFF
TRBD1,TRBV19,TRBJ1-3,16,CASSTGRGISGNTIYF
.,TRBV2,TRBJ2-1,13,CATRDWGYNEQFF
TRBD2,TRBV2,TRBJ2-3,14,CASKREGGTDTQYF
TRBD2,TRBV6-1,TRBJ2-1,12,CATLAGSHEQFF
.,TRBV2,TRBJ2-7,13,CASSDGTTYEQYF
.,TRBV29-1,TRBJ2-7,13,CSVGGRTAYEQYF
TRBD2,TRBV27,TRBJ2-3,16,CASSSWGGEQSDTQYF
.,TRBV6-1,TRBJ1-2,16,CASSEMTVGGIYGYTF
TRBD1,TRBV19,TRBJ2-1,14,CASSFGTEVNEQFF
.,TRBV6-4,TRBJ1-5,13,CASSAWQGQPQHF
TRBD2,TRBV7-9,TRBJ2-1,16,CASSLARGGLDNEQFF
.,TRBV9,TRBJ2-7,14,CASSPTDRAYEQYF
.,TRBV28,TRBJ2-2,13,CASNLGASGELFF
TRBD2,TRBV7-6,TRBJ2-1,15,CASSLGAGALNEQFF
.,TRBV6-5,TRBJ1-2,14,CASSYGTGWNGYTF
.,TRBV7-8,TRBJ1-6,13,CASSPGGNSPLHF
.,TRBV19,TRBJ1-5,13,CASSITLNQPQHF
TRBD1,TRBV5-6,TRBJ1-2,14,CASRLTGKNYGYTF
.,TRBV7-8,TRBJ2-3,16,CASSLDDTGHTDTQYF
.,TRBV25-1,TRBJ2-1,11,CASQRTNEQFF
.,TRBV7-8,TRBJ1-2,17,CASSSPSGGSGPYGYTF
.,TRBV5-1,TRBJ1-6,15,CASSFTGKNNSPLHF
.,TRBV7-9,TRBJ1-1,13,CASSLAEWTEAFF
TRBD1,TRBV7-2,TRBJ1-5,14,CASSWTGFGQPQHF
TRBD1,TRBV5-5,TRBJ1-2,14,CASSLEQGRLGYTF
.,TRBV5-5,TRBJ1-4,14,CASSPVGTNEKLFF
.,TRBV19,TRBJ1-1,14,CASSTRQANTEAFF
TRBD2,TRBV11-2,TRBJ2-5,16,CASSSSPGLGKETQYF